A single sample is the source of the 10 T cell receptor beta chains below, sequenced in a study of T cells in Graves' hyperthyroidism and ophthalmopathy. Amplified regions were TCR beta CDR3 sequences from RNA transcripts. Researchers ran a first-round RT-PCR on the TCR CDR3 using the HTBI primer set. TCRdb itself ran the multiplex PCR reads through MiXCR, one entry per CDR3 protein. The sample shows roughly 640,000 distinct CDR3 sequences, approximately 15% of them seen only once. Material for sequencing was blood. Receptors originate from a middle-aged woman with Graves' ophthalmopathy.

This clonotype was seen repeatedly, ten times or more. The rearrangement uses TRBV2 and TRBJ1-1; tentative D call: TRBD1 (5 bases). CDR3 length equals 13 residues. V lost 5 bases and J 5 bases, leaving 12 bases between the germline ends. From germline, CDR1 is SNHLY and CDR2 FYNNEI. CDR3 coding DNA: TGTGCCAGCAGTAGGGACTGGGGAACTGAAGCTTTCTTT. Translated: CASSRDWGTEAFF.

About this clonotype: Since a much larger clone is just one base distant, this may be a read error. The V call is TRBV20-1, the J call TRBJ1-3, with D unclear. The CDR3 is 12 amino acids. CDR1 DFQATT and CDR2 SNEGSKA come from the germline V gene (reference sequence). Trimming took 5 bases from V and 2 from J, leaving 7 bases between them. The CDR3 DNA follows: TGCAGTGCTCCCTCGACTGGAAACACCATATATTTT. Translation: CSAPSTGNTIYF.

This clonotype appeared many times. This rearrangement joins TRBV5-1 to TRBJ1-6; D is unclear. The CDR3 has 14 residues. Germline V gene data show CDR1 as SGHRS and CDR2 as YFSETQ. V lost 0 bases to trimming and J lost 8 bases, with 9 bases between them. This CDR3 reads CASSLGRSDSPLHF. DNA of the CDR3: TGCGCCAGCAGCTTGGGAAGGAGCGATTCACCCCTCCACTTT.

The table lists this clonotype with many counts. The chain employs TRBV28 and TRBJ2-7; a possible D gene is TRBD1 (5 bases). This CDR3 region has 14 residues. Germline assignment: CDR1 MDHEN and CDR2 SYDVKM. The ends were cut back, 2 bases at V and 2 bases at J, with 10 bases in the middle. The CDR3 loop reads CASSLGRAPYEQYF. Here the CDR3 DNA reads TGTGCCAGCAGTTTAGGCAGGGCCCCCTACGAGCAGTACTTC.

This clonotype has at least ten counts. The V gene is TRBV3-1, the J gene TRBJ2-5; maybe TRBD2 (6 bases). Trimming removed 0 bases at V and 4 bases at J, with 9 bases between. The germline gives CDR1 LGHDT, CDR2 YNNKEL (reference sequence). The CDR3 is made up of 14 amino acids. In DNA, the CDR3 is TGTGCCAGCAGCCAAGAGCAAGCGGGAGAGACCCAGTACTTC. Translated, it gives CASSQEQAGETQYF.

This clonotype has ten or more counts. The CDR3 here is CSASAPAGLTDTQYF. In nucleotides, the CDR3 is TGCAGTGCTAGTGCGCCAGCGGGGCTCACAGATACGCAGTATTTT. The chain has TRBV20-1 and TRBJ2-3; 7 positions match TRBD2. The CDR3 has 15 amino acids. CDR1 DFQATT and CDR2 SNEGSKA come from the germline V gene (reference sequence). The V and J ends lost 3 bases and 2 bases, in that order; junction bases with no gene match: 8.

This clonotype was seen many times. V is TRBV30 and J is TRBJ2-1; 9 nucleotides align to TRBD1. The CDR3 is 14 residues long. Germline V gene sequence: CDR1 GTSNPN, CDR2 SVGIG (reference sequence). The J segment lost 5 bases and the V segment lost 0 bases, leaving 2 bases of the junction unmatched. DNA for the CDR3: TGTGCCTGGAGTGTACAGGGGGCGGACAATGAGCAGTTCTTC. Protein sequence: CAWSVQGADNEQFF.

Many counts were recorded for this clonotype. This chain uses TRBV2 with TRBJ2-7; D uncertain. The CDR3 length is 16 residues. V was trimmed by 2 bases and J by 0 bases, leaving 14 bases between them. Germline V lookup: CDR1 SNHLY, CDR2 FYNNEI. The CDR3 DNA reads TGTGCCAGCAGTGAACGCTCCCTCACGAGCTCCTACGAGCAGTACTTC. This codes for CASSERSLTSSYEQYF.

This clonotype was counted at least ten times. The CDR3 DNA is TGTGCCAGCAGTCTGGGACTAGCGGGAGGGCCGGTAGCCAAAAACATTCAGTACTTC. Its translation: CASSLGLAGGPVAKNIQYF. This chain joins TRBV12-3 or TRBV12-4 and TRBJ2-4; 16 nucleotides match TRBD2. V was clipped by 5 bases and J by 0 bases; unmatched bases: 7. The CDR3 consists of 19 residues.

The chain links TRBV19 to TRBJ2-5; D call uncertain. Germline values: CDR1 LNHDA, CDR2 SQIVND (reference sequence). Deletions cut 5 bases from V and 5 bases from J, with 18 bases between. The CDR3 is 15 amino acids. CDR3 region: CASSRKRRRWETQYF. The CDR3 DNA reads TGTGCCAGTAGTCGGAAGAGGCGAAGGTGGGAGACCCAGTACTTC.